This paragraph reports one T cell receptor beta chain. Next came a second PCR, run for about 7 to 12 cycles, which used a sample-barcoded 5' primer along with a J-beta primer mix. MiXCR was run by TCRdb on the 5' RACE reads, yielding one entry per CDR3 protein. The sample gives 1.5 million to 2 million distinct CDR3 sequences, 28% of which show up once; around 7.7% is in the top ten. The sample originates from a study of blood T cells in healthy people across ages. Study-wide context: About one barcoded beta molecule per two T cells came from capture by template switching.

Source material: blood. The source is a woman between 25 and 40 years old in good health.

The CDR3 nucleotides read TGTGCCAGCAGTCGGGACGGACTAGCGTCTGGTGAGCAGTTCTTC. This encodes CASSRDGLASGEQFF. The genes are TRBV7-2 and TRBJ2-1; 9 positions match TRBD2. The CDR3 totals 15 residues. The V gene's germline CDR1 is SGHTA and CDR2 FQGNSA. Trimming removed 6 bases from V and 9 bases from J; junction bases left unmatched: 12.